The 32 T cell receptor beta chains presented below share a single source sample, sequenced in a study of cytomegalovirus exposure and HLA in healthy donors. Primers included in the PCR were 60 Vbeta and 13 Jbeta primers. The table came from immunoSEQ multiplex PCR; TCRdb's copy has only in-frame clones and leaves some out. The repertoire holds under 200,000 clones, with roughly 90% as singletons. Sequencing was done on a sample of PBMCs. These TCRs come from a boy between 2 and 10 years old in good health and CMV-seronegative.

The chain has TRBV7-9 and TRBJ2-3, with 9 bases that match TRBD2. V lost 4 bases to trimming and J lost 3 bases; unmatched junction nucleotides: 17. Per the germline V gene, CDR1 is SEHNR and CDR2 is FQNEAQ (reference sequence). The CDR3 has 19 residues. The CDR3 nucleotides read TGTGCCAGCAGCTCCTACCCCTTTCTTAGAGCGGGGGGTACAGATACGCAGTATTTT. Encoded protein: CASSSYPFLRAGGTDTQYF.

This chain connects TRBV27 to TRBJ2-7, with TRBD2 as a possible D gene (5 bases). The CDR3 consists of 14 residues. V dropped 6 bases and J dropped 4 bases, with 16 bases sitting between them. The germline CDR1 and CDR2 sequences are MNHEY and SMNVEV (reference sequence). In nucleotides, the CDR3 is TGTGCCAGCAGCCCTACAGCGGTTGGTTACGAGCAGTACTTC. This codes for CASSPTAVGYEQYF.

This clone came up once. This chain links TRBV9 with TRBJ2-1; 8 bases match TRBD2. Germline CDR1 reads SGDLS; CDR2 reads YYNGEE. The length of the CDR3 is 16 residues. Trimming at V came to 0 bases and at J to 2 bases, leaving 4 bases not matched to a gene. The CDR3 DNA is TGTGCCAGCAGCGTAGGTGGAGCGGGGGCCTACAATGAGCAGTTCTTC. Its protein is CASSVGGAGAYNEQFF.

CDR3: CASSRVGSGELFF. The DNA for the CDR3 is TGTGCCAGCAGCCGGGTCGGGAGCGGGGAGCTGTTTTTT. The rearrangement links TRBV7-2 to TRBJ2-2, with D possibly matching TRBD2 (6 bases). V was pared by 5 bases and J by 7 bases, with 11 bases between. CDR1 and CDR2 from the germline V gene are SGHTA and FQGNSA. This CDR3 region has 13 residues.

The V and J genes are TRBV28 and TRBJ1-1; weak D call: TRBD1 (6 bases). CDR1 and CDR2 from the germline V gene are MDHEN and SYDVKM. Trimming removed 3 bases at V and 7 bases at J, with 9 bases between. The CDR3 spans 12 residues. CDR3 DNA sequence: TGTGCCAGCAGTTTGCTGGACAGTGAAGCTTTCTTT. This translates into CASSLLDSEAFF.

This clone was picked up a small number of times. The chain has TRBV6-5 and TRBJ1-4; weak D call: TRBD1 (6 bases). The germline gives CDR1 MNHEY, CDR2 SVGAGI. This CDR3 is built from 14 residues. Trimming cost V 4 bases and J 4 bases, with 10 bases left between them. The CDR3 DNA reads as TGTGCCAGCAGTTTCGACAGGTTTAATGAAAAACTGTTTTTT. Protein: CASSFDRFNEKLFF.

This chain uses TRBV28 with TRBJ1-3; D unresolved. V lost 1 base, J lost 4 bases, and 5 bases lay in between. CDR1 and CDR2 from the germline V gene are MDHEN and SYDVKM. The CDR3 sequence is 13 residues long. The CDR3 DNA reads TGTGCCAGCAGTTTATATCTAGGAAACACCATATATTTT. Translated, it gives CASSLYLGNTIYF.

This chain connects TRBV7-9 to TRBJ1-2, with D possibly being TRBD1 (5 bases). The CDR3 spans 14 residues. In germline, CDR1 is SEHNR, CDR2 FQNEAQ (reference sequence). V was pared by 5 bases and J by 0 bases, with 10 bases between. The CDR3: CASSAGEANYGYTF. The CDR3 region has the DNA TGTGCCAGCAGCGCGGGGGAAGCTAACTATGGCTACACCTTC.

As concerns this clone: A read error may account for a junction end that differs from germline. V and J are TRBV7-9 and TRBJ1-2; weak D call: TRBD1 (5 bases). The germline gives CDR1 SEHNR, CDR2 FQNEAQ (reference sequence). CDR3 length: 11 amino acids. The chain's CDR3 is CSSSPTGSYTF. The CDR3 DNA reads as TGTTCCAGCAGTCCTACAGGCAGCTACACCTTC.

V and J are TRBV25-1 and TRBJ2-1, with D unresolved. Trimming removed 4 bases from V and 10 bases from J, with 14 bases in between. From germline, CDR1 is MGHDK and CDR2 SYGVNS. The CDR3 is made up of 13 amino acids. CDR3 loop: CASSAGLVGEQFF. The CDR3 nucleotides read TGTGCCAGCAGTGCAGGTTTGGTGGGCGAGCAGTTCTTC.

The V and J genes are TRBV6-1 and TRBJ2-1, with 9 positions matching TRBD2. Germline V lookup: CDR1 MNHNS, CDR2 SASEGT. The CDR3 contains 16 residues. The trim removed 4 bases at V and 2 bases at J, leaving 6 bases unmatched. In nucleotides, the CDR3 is TGTGCCAGCAGTGTTACGCTAGCGGGACCCTACAATGAGCAGTTCTTC. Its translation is CASSVTLAGPYNEQFF.

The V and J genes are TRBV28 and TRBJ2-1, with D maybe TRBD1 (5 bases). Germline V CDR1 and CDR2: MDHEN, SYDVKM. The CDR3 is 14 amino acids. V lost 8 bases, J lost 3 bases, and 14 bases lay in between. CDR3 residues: CASLGVGIYNEQFF. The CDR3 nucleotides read TGTGCCAGCCTAGGGGTGGGAATCTACAATGAGCAGTTCTTC. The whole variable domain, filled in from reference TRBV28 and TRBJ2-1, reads DVKVTQSSRYLVKRTGEKVFLECVQDMDHENMFWYRQDPGLGLRLIYFSYDVKMKEKGDIPEGYSVSREKKERFSLILESASTNQTSMYLCASLGVGIYNEQFFGPGTRLTVL.

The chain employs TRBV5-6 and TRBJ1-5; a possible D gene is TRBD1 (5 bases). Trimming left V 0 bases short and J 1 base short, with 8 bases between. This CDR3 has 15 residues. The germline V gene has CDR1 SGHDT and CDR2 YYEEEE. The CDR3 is CASSLGAGSNQPQHF. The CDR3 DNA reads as TGTGCCAGCAGCTTGGGGGCAGGGAGCAATCAGCCCCAGCATTTT.

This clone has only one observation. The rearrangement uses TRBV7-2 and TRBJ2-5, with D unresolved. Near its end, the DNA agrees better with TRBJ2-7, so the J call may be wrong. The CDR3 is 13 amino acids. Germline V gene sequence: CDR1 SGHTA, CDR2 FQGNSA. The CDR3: CASSSSPSYEQYF. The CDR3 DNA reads TGTGCCAGCAGCTCATCCCCCTCCTACGAGCAGTACTTC.

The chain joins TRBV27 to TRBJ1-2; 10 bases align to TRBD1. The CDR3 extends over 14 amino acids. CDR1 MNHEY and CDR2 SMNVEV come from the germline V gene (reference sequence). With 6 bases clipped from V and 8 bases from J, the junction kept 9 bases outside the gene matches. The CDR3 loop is CASSQRDRGFGYTF. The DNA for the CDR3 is TGTGCCAGCAGCCAAAGGGACAGGGGATTCGGCTACACCTTC.

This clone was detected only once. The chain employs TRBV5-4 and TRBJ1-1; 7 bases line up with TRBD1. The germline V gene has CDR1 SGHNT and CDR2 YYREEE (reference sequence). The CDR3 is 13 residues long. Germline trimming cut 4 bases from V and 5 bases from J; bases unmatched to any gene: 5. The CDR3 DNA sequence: TGTGCCAGCAGCCTGACAGGGTGGACTGAAGCTTTCTTT. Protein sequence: CASSLTGWTEAFF.

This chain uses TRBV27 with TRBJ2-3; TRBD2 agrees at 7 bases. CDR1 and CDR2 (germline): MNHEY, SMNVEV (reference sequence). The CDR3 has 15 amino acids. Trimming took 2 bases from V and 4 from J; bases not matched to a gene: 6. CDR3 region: CASSLAGEPPDTQYF. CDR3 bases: TGTGCCAGCAGTTTAGCGGGAGAGCCCCCAGATACGCAGTATTTT.

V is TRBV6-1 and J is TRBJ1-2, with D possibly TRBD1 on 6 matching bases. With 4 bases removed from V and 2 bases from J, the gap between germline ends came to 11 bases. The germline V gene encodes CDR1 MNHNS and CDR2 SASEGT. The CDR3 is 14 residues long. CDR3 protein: CASSALQGNYGYTF. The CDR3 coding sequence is TGTGCCAGCAGTGCACTCCAGGGGAACTATGGCTACACCTTC.

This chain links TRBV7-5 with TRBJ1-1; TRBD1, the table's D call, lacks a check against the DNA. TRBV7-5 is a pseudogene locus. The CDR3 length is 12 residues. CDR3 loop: CVRSLRGTEAFF. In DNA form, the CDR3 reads TGTGTCAGAAGCTTGAGGGGGACTGAAGCTTTCTTT.

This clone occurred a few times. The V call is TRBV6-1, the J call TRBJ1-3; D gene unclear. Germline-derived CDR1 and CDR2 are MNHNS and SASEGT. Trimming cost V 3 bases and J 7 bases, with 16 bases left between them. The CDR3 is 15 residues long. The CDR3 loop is CASSDLRRVPNTIYF. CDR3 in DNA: TGTGCCAGCAGTGACCTCAGGAGGGTCCCTAACACCATATATTTT.

The CDR3 DNA follows: TGTGCCTGGAACCCCGGGACTGCTAAGTTCTATGGCTACACCTTC. Protein: CAWNPGTAKFYGYTF. The rearrangement uses TRBV30 and TRBJ1-2; D may be TRBD1 (5 bases). The CDR3 is 15 amino acids. Germline V gives CDR1 GTSNPN, CDR2 SVGIG (reference sequence). Trimming took off 4 bases at V and 4 bases at J, with 19 bases between the two ends. The variable domain in full, with the rest retrieved from reference TRBV30 and TRBJ1-2, is SQTIHQWPATLVQPVGSPLSLECTVEGTSNPNLYWYRQAAGRGLQLLFYSVGIGQISSEVPQNLSASRPQDRQFILSSKKLLLSDSGFYLCAWNPGTAKFYGYTFGSGTRLTVV.

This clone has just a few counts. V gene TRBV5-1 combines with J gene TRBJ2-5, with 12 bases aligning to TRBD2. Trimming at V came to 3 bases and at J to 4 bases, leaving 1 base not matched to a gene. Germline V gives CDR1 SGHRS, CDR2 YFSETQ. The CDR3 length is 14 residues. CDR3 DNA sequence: TGCGCCAGCAGCTCTAGCGGGGGGGGAGAGACCCAGTACTTC. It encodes CASSSSGGGETQYF. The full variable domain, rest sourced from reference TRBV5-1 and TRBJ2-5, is KAGVTQTPRYLIKTRGQQVTLSCSPISGHRSVSWYQQTPGQGLQFLFEYFSETQRNKGNFPGRFSGRQFSNSRSEMNVSTLELGDSALYLCASSSSGGGETQYFGPGTRLLVL.

DNA for the CDR3: TGTGCCAGCTTGAAGCGGGAGAACACCGGGGAGCTGTTTTTT. This translates into CASLKRENTGELFF. The V gene is TRBV6-5, the J gene TRBJ2-2, with 7 bases lining up with TRBD2. V lost 8 bases and J lost 1; bases outside the gene matches: 4. This CDR3 has 14 residues. CDR1 and CDR2 (germline): MNHEY, SVGAGI.

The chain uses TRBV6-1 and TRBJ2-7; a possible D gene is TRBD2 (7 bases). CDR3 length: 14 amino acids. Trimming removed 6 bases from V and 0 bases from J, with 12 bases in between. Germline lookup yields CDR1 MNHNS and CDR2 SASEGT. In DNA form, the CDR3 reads TGTGCCAGCAGGGCGGGGGCCTCCTCCTACGAGCAGTACTTC. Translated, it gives CASRAGASSYEQYF.

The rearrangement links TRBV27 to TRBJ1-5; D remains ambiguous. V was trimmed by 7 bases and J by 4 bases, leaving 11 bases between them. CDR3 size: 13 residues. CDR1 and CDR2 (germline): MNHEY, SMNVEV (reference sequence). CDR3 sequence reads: CASTPGSNQPQHF. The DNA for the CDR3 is TGTGCCAGCACGCCAGGATCTAATCAGCCCCAGCATTTT.

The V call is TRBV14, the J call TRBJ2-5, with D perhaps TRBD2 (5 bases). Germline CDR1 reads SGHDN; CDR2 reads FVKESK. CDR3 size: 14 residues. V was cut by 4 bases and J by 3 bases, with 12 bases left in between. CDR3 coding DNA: TGTGCCAGCAGCCTAATTCCCGGGAAAGAGACCCAGTACTTC. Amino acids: CASSLIPGKETQYF.

The CDR3 is CSVGGTDTQYF. Here the CDR3 DNA reads TGCAGCGTTGGAGGTACAGATACGCAGTATTTT. This chain links TRBV29-1 with TRBJ2-3; unclear D gene. Between the trimmed V and J ends, which lost 4 bases and 3 bases, there was a span of 5 bases. Germline CDR1 SQVTM, CDR2 ANQGSEA. This CDR3 has 11 amino acids.

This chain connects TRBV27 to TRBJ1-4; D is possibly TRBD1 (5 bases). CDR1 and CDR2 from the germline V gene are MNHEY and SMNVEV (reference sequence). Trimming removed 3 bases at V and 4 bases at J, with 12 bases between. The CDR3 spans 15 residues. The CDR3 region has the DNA TGTGCCAGCAGTTTCGCGGGACTGGTTAATGAAAAACTGTTTTTT. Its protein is CASSFAGLVNEKLFF.

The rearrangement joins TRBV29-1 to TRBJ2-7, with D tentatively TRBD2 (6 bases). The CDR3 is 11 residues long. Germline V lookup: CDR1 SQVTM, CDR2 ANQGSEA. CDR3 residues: CSGGTTYEQYF. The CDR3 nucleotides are TGCAGTGGAGGGACCACCTACGAGCAGTACTTC.

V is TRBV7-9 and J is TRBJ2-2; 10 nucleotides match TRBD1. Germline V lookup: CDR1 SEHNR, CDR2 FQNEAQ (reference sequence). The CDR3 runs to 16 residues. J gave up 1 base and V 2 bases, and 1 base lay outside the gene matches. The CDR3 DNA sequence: TGTGCCAGCAGCTTACGGACAGGGGGGAACACCGGGGAGCTGTTTTTT. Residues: CASSLRTGGNTGELFF.

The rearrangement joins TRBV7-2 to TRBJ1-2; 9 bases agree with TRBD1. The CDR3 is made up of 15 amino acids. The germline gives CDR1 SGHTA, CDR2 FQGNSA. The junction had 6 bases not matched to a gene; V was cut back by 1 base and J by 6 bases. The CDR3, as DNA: TGTGCCAGCAGCTTAGGTCGGGGGACAGGGAATGGCTACACCTTC. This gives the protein CASSLGRGTGNGYTF.

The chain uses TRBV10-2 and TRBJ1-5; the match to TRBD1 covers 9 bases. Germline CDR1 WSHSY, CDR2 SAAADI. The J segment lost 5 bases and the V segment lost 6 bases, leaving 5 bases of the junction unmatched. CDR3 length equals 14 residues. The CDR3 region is CASRATGGDQPQHF. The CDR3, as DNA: TGCGCCAGCAGAGCGACAGGGGGTGATCAGCCCCAGCATTTT.